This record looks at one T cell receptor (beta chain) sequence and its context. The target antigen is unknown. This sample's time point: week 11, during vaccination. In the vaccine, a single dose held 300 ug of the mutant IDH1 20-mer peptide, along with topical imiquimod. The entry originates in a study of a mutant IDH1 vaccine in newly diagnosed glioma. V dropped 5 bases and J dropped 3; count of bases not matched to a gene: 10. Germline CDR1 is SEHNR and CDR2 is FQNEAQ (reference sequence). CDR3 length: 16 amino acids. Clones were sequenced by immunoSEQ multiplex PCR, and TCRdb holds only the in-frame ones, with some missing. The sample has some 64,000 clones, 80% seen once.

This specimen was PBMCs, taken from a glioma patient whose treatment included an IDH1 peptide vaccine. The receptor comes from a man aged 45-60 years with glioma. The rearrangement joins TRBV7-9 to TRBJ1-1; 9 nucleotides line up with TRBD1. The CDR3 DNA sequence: TGTGCCAGCAGCCCTGGGACAGGGTGGGGCGACACTGAAGCTTTCTTT. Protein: CASSPGTGWGDTEAFF. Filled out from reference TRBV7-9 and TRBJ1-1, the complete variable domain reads DTGVSQNPRHKITKRGQNVTFRCDPISEHNRLYWYRQTLGQGPEFLTYFQNEAQLEKSRLLSDRFSAERPKGSFSTLEIQRTEQGDSAMYLCASSPGTGWGDTEAFFGQGTRLTVV.